This T cell receptor (beta chain) came from a study of read filtering for tumor transcriptome and immune sequencing. Study-level background: DNase treatment preceded whole-transcriptome library preparation. Overall study results and limits: Even smaller IR-seq throughput identified most shared clonotypes. The sorted CD138-negative fraction was a mixed bone marrow immune population, not purified T cells.

Molecular barcoded adaptors covering alpha/delta and beta/gamma chains were used on approximately 400 ng RNA. TCRdb re-called the reads with MiXCR, one entry per CDR3 protein. In the table there are some 22,000 distinct CDR3 sequences, around 15% of which are singletons. Trimming at V came to 3 bases and at J to 4 bases, leaving 4 bases not matched to a gene. This CDR3 spans 14 amino acids. From germline, CDR1 is LNHDA and CDR2 SQIVND (reference sequence). Comments on this clonotype: Its antigen remains unknown.

The TCR originated in a donor aged 40 or over with multiple myeloma. This sequence joins TRBV19 and TRBJ2-3; 7 bases match TRBD2. The sample taken for sequencing was a population of CD138-negative cells sorted from bone marrow. DNA for the CDR3: TGTGCCAGTAGTATCGGGCGGGAGTCAGATACGCAGTATTTT. It translates to CASSIGRESDTQYF.